Listed here are 23 T cell receptor beta chains from one sample, sequenced in a study of T cells in localized non-small cell lung cancer. Assay: immunoSEQ multiplex PCR; the TCRdb copy retains only in-frame clones and omits some. Of roughly 71,000 clones in the sample, 86% were seen once. The sequencing used peripheral blood, collected before any cancer treatment. These TCRs come from a male donor aged 60 or over with stage III squamous cell lung carcinoma.

CDR3 loop: CASSGRAGSTDTQYF. For the CDR3, the DNA is TGTGCCAGCAGTGGGCGAGCGGGGTCCACAGATACGCAGTATTTT. V gene TRBV6-4 combines with J gene TRBJ2-3, with 7 nucleotides matching TRBD2. CDR3 length equals 15 residues. Germline assignment: CDR1 MRHNA and CDR2 SNTAGT. V trimming: 4 bases; J trimming: 2 bases; junction bases outside the gene matches: 6.

The rearrangement links TRBV6-1 to TRBJ2-5; no definite D call. V was cut by 10 bases and J by 1 base, with 16 bases left in between. CDR3 size: 14 residues. Germline V gene data show CDR1 as MNHNS and CDR2 as SASEGT. CDR3 DNA sequence: TGTGCCACCATACCTGGACGCTTCCAAGAGACCCAGTACTTC. It encodes CATIPGRFQETQYF.

CDR3 protein: CASSISPQHTDTQYF. For the CDR3, the DNA is TGTGCCAGTAGTATAAGCCCCCAGCACACAGATACGCAGTATTTT. The chain has TRBV19 and TRBJ2-3; D ambiguous. Between the trimmed V and J ends, which lost 2 bases and 2 bases, there was a span of 11 bases. Germline CDR1 and CDR2: LNHDA and SQIVND (reference sequence). The CDR3 runs 15 residues.

The rearrangement joins TRBV5-6 to TRBJ2-7; 11 bases are a match to TRBD2. Germline V lookup: CDR1 SGHDT, CDR2 YYEEEE. The CDR3 is 15 amino acids. Trimming took 3 bases from V and 2 from J; bases not matched to a gene: 4. CDR3 sequence reads: CASSSSGGQAYEQYF. The CDR3 DNA reads TGTGCCAGCAGCTCTAGCGGGGGGCAAGCCTACGAGCAGTACTTC. Based on the CDR3 plus reference TRBV5-6 and TRBJ2-7, the full variable domain is DAGVTQSPTHLIKTRGQQVTLRCSPKSGHDTVSWYQQALGQGPQFIFQYYEEEERQRGNFPDRFSGHQFPNYSSELNVNALLLGDSALYLCASSSSGGQAYEQYFGPGTRLTVT.

This clone was counted a few times. The chain employs TRBV6-4 and TRBJ2-3; no clear D. Trimming took 10 bases from V and 3 from J, leaving 20 bases between them. There are 15 residues in the CDR3. Germline CDR1 reads MRHNA; CDR2 reads SNTAGT. This CDR3 reads CATREPPNITDTQYF. The CDR3 nucleotides read TGTGCCACCCGAGAGCCCCCCAATATAACAGATACGCAGTATTTT.

A single count supports this clone. The rearrangement uses TRBV5-4 and TRBJ2-3; 7 bases are a match to TRBD1. This CDR3 comprises 16 residues. The germline V gene has CDR1 SGHNT and CDR2 YYREEE (reference sequence). V lost 4 bases, J lost 3 bases, and 11 bases stayed unmatched. The CDR3 DNA reads TGTGCCAGCAGCCCGGGTAGGGGGCAGGAGACAGATACGCAGTATTTT. Its protein product is CASSPGRGQETDTQYF. Full variable domain (missing parts from reference TRBV5-4 and TRBJ2-3): ETGVTQSPTHLIKTRGQQVTLRCSSQSGHNTVSWYQQALGQGPQFIFQYYREEENGRGNFPPRFSGLQFPNYSSELNVNALELDDSALYLCASSPGRGQETDTQYFGPGTRLTVL.

The V and J genes are TRBV5-1 and TRBJ1-5; the match to TRBD1 covers 11 bases. Germline CDR1 is SGHRS and CDR2 is YFSETQ. V gave up 3 bases and J gave up 2 bases; unmatched junction bases: 7. There are 17 residues in the CDR3. This chain's CDR3 is CASSWEGQGECNQPQHF. CDR3 nucleotide sequence: TGCGCCAGCAGCTGGGAGGGACAGGGGGAATGCAATCAGCCCCAGCATTTT.

The chain combines TRBV10-3 with TRBJ2-3; D is undetermined. The CDR3 contains 13 residues. V shed 7 bases and J shed 7 bases, with 15 bases lying between them. Germline CDR1 reads ENHRY; CDR2 reads SYGVKD. The CDR3 here is CAINVAPSNTQYF. DNA of the CDR3: TGTGCCATCAATGTAGCCCCCTCAAATACGCAGTATTTT.

The chain combines TRBV7-8 with TRBJ1-1; D not certain. The V gene's germline CDR1 is SGHVS and CDR2 FQNEAQ. The CDR3 runs 13 residues. The V and J ends lost 1 base and 1 base respectively, with 4 bases between them. The CDR3 DNA is TGTGCCAGCAGCTTAGGCCGGAACACTGAAGCTTTCTTT. Residues: CASSLGRNTEAFF.

The chain has TRBV27 and TRBJ2-5; 11 nucleotides agree with TRBD2. With V trimmed by 6 bases and J by 5 bases, 5 bases remained unmatched. This CDR3 is 14 amino acids long. From germline, CDR1 is MNHEY and CDR2 SMNVEV (reference sequence). CDR3 bases: TGTGCCAGCAGGGCTAGCGGGGGGTCGGAGACCCAGTACTTC. Translated: CASRASGGSETQYF.

The CDR3 sequence is CASSIIWGGGNEQFF. The CDR3 nucleotides read TGTGCCAGTAGTATTATTTGGGGGGGCGGGAATGAGCAGTTCTTC. The rearrangement uses TRBV19 and TRBJ2-1; D possibly corresponds to TRBD2 (7 bases). Trimming pared 3 bases from V and 7 bases from J, leaving 16 bases between. The germline V gene has CDR1 LNHDA and CDR2 SQIVND (reference sequence). This CDR3 is built from 15 residues.

The chain recombines TRBV7-9 with TRBJ1-3, with D unclear. The length of the CDR3 is 13 residues. The germline V gene has CDR1 SEHNR and CDR2 FQNEAQ (reference sequence). The V gene lost 6 bases and the J gene lost 0 bases, with 6 bases spanning the gap. The CDR3 DNA reads TGTGCCAGCAGGTTCCACTCTGGAAACACCATATATTTT. Residues: CASRFHSGNTIYF.

This clone was found once. The rearrangement links TRBV6-5 to TRBJ2-7, with a tentative D call TRBD1 (6 bases). The V and J ends lost 4 bases and 7 bases respectively, with 17 bases between them. The CDR3 covers 14 residues. Germline V lookup: CDR1 MNHEY, CDR2 SVGAGI. The CDR3 nucleotides read TGTGCCAGCAGTTCCGGGACGAACGACAGGGAGCAGTACGTC. This translates into CASSSGTNDREQYV.

This chain connects TRBV5-1 to TRBJ1-2, with D perhaps TRBD1 (5 bases). With 4 bases removed from V and 8 bases from J, the gap between germline ends came to 15 bases. Germline V gives CDR1 SGHRS, CDR2 YFSETQ. This CDR3 spans 13 amino acids. The CDR3 here is CASSPSGEGGYTF. CDR3 sequence (DNA): TGCGCCAGCAGCCCCTCGGGGGAGGGAGGCTACACCTTC.

The chain carries TRBV5-1 and TRBJ2-1; D is possibly TRBD2 (6 bases). Looked up from germline, CDR1 is SGHRS and CDR2 is YFSETQ. The CDR3 totals 14 residues. V lost 2 bases and J lost 5, with 11 bases in between. CDR3 DNA sequence: TGCGCCAGCAGCTTAGGGCTAGCGAACAATGAGCAGTTCTTC. It specifies CASSLGLANNEQFF. Full variable domain (rest looked up from reference TRBV5-1 and TRBJ2-1): KAGVTQTPRYLIKTRGQQVTLSCSPISGHRSVSWYQQTPGQGLQFLFEYFSETQRNKGNFPGRFSGRQFSNSRSEMNVSTLELGDSALYLCASSLGLANNEQFFGPGTRLTVL.

The chain combines TRBV2 with TRBJ1-4, with a possible D match to TRBD1 (5 bases). V was cut by 1 base and J by 4 bases, with 13 bases left in between. Germline CDR1 is SNHLY and CDR2 is FYNNEI. CDR3 size: 16 residues. In DNA, the CDR3 is TGTGCCAGCAGTGAAGGCTTTCCTAGGGGTAATGAAAAACTGTTTTTT. This translates into CASSEGFPRGNEKLFF.

This chain links TRBV25-1 with TRBJ1-1; a weak D match, TRBD1 (5 bases). There are 13 residues in the CDR3. Germline CDR1 MGHDK, CDR2 SYGVNS. The ends were cut back, 5 bases at V and 10 bases at J, with 17 bases in the middle. The CDR3 reads CASSPPAGRAAFF. The DNA for the CDR3 is TGTGCCAGCAGTCCCCCAGCAGGGCGGGCAGCTTTCTTT. The variable domain in full, completed from reference TRBV25-1 and TRBJ1-1, reads EADIYQTPRYLVIGTGKKITLECSQTMGHDKMYWYQQDPGMELHLIHYSYGVNSTEKGDLSSESTVSRIRTEHFPLTLESARPSHTSQYLCASSPPAGRAAFFGQGTRLTVV.

The chain carries TRBV28 and TRBJ1-6, with D possibly TRBD1 on 5 matching bases. V lost 6 bases, J lost 9 bases, and 21 bases lay in between. The CDR3 has 16 residues. Per germline, CDR1 MDHEN and CDR2 SYDVKM. DNA of the CDR3: TGTGCCAGCAGCTCCGGGACCCTCGCTAGAGGTTCACCCCTCCACTTT. It translates to CASSSGTLARGSPLHF.

V and J are TRBV19 and TRBJ2-2, with 8 bases identical to TRBD1. In germline, CDR1 is LNHDA, CDR2 SQIVND (reference sequence). Trimming at V came to 6 bases and at J to 5 bases, leaving 8 bases not matched to a gene. The CDR3 runs 15 residues. The CDR3 is CASSLGTGDTGELFF. The CDR3 nucleotides read TGTGCCAGTAGCCTAGGGACAGGAGATACCGGGGAGCTGTTTTTT.

This clone was seen just once. The chain has TRBV7-2 and TRBJ1-1; tentative D call: TRBD1 (6 bases). The CDR3 totals 17 residues. Trimming left V 1 base short and J 0 bases short, with 15 bases between. The germline gives CDR1 SGHTA, CDR2 FQGNSA. Written as DNA, the CDR3 is TGTGCCAGCAGCTTAGTGGCGGGGGCCAACATGAACACTGAAGCTTTCTTT. Encoded protein: CASSLVAGANMNTEAFF. The full variable domain, in which reference TRBV7-2 and TRBJ1-1 provide the parts outside the CDR3, is GAGVSQSPSNKVTEKGKDVELRCDPISGHTALYWYRQSLGQGLEFLIYFQGNSAPDKSGLPSDRFSAERTGGSVSTLTIQRTQQEDSAVYLCASSLVAGANMNTEAFFGQGTRLTVV.

This clone has more than one count but fewer than ten. The V and J genes are TRBV7-8 and TRBJ1-5; possibly TRBD1 for D (6 bases). CDR1 is SGHVS, CDR2 FQNEAQ, per germline. The CDR3 has 16 residues. Trimming removed 2 bases from V and 1 base from J, with 12 bases in between. The CDR3 is CASSLLGATSNQPQHF. As DNA, the CDR3 is TGTGCCAGCAGCTTACTGGGGGCCACGAGCAATCAGCCCCAGCATTTT.

J is TRBJ2-7 and V is TRBV2, with D perhaps matching TRBD1 (5 bases). Trimming removed 3 bases at V and 4 bases at J, with 13 bases between. The CDR3 is 14 amino acids. Germline V gene sequence: CDR1 SNHLY, CDR2 FYNNEI. In nucleotides, the CDR3 is TGTGCCAGCAGTGACGCCAGGGTGAGGTACGAGCAGTACTTC. The encoded protein is CASSDARVRYEQYF.

This chain uses TRBV6-6 with TRBJ1-2, with TRBD1 as a possible D gene (6 bases). Germline assignment: CDR1 MNHNY and CDR2 SVGAGI (reference sequence). This CDR3 is 14 amino acids long. V gave up 10 bases and J gave up 6 bases, with 21 bases separating them. The CDR3 is CATLSRAGVHGYTF. In DNA form, the CDR3 reads TGTGCCACCCTCTCCAGGGCAGGGGTACATGGCTACACCTTC.